What follows describes a single T cell receptor beta chain. Its antigen is as yet unknown. This sample is drawn from a study of Ad26.COV2.S vaccination and SARS-CoV-2 variants. Trimming shortened V by 5 bases and J by 6 bases, and 17 bases separated the two germline ends. Per the germline V gene, CDR1 is MNHEY and CDR2 is SVGAGI. CDR3 length equals 15 residues. General study results and limits: From the TCR breadth and depth analyses, total T cell responses may have been underestimated. Vaccine and placebo recipients had comparable breadth of non-spike TCRs. Spike-specific responses of CD8+ and CD4+ T cells were reported to display substantial breadth after vaccination.

Using immunoSEQ multiplex PCR, the repertoire was profiled, and TCRdb retains in-frame clones only, with some absent. The sample has fewer than 150,000 clones, about nine tenths seen once; the top ten hold 4% to 6%. Sequenced here: peripheral blood, sampled after recovery from COVID-19. The TCR sequence derives from a human donor who had recovered from COVID-19. The chain carries TRBV6-5 and TRBJ2-1; a weak D match, TRBD2 (6 bases). CDR3 sequence: CASSLTTGLINEQFF. In DNA form, the CDR3 reads TGTGCCAGCAGTCTAACGACGGGACTGATCAATGAGCAGTTCTTC.